This T cell receptor (beta chain) was obtained from a study of shared clonotypes between healthy human individuals. Study as a whole: Used for every donor were three CD4 naive, three CD4 memory, two CD8 naive and one CD8 memory plate. Study results and limitations: The authors expected sequencing depth to affect clonotype sharing among donors.

Regarding this clone: Its antigen is currently unknown. Different DNA sequences within this sample yield the same CDR3.

The authors ran the assay at deep level. Sequenced by immunoSEQ multiplex PCR; TCRdb stores in-frame clones only, minus some. The sample gives around 2.1 million clones, 85% to 95% of which show up once; 1.5% to 2% is in the top ten. V gave up 2 bases and J gave up 4 bases, with 6 bases separating them. There are 13 residues in the CDR3. Germline values: CDR1 MDHEN, CDR2 SYDVKM. CD45RO-negative CD8 cells positively selected for CCR7 made up the naive population, which excluded terminally differentiated effector memory CD45RA+ cells. The healthy adult donors were HIV-negative and reported no recent acute infections or vaccinations.

The sequence was obtained from a man aged 18 to 30 in good health. Some clones in this sample may be carry-over from other donors' samples. Sequencing was carried out using naive CD8+ T cells from PBMCs. The gene calls are TRBV28 and TRBJ1-3; D unresolved. CDR3 region: CASSLGFGNTIYF. The CDR3, as DNA: TGTGCCAGCAGTTTAGGTTTCGGAAACACCATATATTTT.